Listed below are T cell receptor beta chains from one sample, sequenced in a study of blood T cell repertoires in COVID-19. Sequencing was performed with immunoSEQ multiplex PCR; in TCRdb, only in-frame clones are kept and a portion is missing. The repertoire includes under 200,000 clones, roughly 83% of them detected once, and roughly 9.1% sits in the top ten. Sequencing was done on a sample of peripheral blood. The receptors stem from a woman of 80 years or more with active or convalescent COVID-19. Both conserved end residues are part of each CDR3. D genes are given only for firm matches. The size entry is marked missing in some rows and otherwise reads once, few, many or a size class.

V	size	D	J	DNA	CDR3
TRBV7-3	NA	NA	TRBJ2-5	TGTGCCAGCAGCTCGGGACAAAGAGGGGAGACCCAGTACTTC	CASSSGQRGETQYF
TRBV28	NA	NA	TRBJ1-1	TGTGCCAGCAGTCCTCCAGGGTCCAGGGGCACTGAAGCTTTCTTT	CASSPPGSRGTEAFF
TRBV27	once	NA	TRBJ1-5	TGTGCCAGCAGTTTAAGCAGGTTTAGCAATCAGCCCCAGCATTTT	CASSLSRFSNQPQHF
TRBV3-1/TRBV3-2	NA	TRBD1	TRBJ2-7	TGTGCCAGCAGCCCCCGGGACAGGGGATTCGAGCAGTACTTC	CASSPRDRGFEQYF
TRBV6-1	NA	NA	TRBJ2-5	TGTGCCAGCAGTGAAGCGCGGGGAGAGACCCAGTACTTC	CASSEARGETQYF
TRBV27	NA	TRBD2	TRBJ2-7	TGTGCCAGCAGTCTCGGGACTAGCGGGGGCCTTATCTACGAGCAGTACTTC	CASSLGTSGGLIYEQYF
TRBV30	once	NA	TRBJ1-1	TGTGCCTGGAGCCGGGGGGCAAGCACTGAAGCTTTCTTT	CAWSRGASTEAFF
TRBV5-6	NA	TRBD1	TRBJ2-7	TGTGCCAGCAGCCTCCGGGACAGGGCCCACGAGCAGTACTTC	CASSLRDRAHEQYF
TRBV9	NA	NA	TRBJ2-3	TGTGCCAGCAGCTCCGGACTGGCTCGGGATGCGGGCACAGATACGCAGTATTTT	CASSSGLARDAGTDTQYF
TRBV6-5	NA	TRBD1	TRBJ1-6	TGTGCCAGCAGTTTCTCCGACAGGGTGAGGTATTCACCCCTCCACTTT	CASSFSDRVRYSPLHF
TRBV2	NA	TRBD1	TRBJ1-2	TGTGCCAGCACTATGGACAGGGGAGATGGCTACACCTTC	CASTMDRGDGYTF
TRBV6-2/TRBV6-3	NA	TRBD2	TRBJ2-1	TGTGCCAGCAGTCAAGCGGGGGGGCGATTATACAATGAGCAGTTCTTC	CASSQAGGRLYNEQFF
TRBV11-1	NA	NA	TRBJ2-1	TGTGCCAGCAGCTTAGCTGGGAGAGGCAATGAGCAGTTCTTC	CASSLAGRGNEQFF
TRBV5-6	NA	TRBD1	TRBJ1-2	TGTGCCAGCAGCCGAAGAGCAGGGGGCAATGGCTACACCTTC	CASSRRAGGNGYTF
TRBV20-1	NA	NA	TRBJ1-2	TGCAGTGCTAGAAACCCCACAGGCTACACCTTC	CSARNPTGYTF
TRBV4-3	many	NA	TRBJ2-7	TGCGCCAGCAGCCAAGAGCCAGGATTCACCTACGAGCAGTACTTC	CASSQEPGFTYEQYF
TRBV29-1	NA	NA	TRBJ1-2	TGCAGCGTTGAACTATCTAACTATGGCTACACCTTC	CSVELSNYGYTF
TRBV9	NA	TRBD1	TRBJ2-3	TGTGCCAGCAGTGATGGGACAGCTAGCACAGATACGCAGTATTTT	CASSDGTASTDTQYF
TRBV5-6	once	NA	TRBJ1-2	TGTGCCAGCAGCCCCCTGGGCCCCCAAGGTGGCTACACCTTC	CASSPLGPQGGYTF
TRBV14	NA	NA	TRBJ1-6	TGTGCCAGCAGCCAAGATCTGACGGCGGATTCACCCCTCCACTTT	CASSQDLTADSPLHF